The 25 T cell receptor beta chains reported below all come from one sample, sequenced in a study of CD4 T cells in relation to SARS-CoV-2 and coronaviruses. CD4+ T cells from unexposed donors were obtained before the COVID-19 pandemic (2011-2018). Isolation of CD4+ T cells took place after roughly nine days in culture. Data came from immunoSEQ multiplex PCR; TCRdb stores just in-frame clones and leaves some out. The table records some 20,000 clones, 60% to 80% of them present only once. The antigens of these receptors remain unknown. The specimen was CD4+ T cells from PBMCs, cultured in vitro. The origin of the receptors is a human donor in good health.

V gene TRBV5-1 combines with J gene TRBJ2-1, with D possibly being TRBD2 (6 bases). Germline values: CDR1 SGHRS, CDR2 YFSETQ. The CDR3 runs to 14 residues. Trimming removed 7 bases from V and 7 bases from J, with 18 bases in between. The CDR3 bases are TGCGCCAGCGGGTCACCGAGCCGGGGGAATGAGCAGTTCTTC. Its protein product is CASGSPSRGNEQFF.

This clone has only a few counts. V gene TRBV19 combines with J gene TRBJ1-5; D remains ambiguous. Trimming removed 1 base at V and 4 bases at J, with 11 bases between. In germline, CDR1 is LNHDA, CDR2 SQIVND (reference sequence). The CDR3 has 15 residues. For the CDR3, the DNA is TGTGCCAGTAGTATAGTACCGTCGCGAAATCAGCCCCAGCATTTT. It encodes CASSIVPSRNQPQHF.

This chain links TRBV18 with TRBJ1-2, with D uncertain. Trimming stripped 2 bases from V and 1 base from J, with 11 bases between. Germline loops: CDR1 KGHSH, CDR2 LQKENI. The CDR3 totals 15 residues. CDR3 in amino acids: CASSPGEILNYGYTF. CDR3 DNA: TGTGCCAGCTCACCAGGGGAGATCCTTAACTATGGCTACACCTTC.

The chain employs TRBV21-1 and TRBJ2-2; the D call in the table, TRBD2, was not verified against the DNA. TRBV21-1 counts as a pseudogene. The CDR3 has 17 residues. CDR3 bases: TGTGCCAGCAGCAAGACCCTAGCGGGAGCCCTCACCGGGGAGCTGTTTTTT. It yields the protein CASSKTLAGALTGELFF.

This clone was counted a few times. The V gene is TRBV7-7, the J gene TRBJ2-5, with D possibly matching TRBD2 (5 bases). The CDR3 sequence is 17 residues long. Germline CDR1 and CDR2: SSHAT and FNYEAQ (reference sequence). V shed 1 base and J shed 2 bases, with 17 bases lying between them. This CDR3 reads CASSLGTHLNRQETQYF. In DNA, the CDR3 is TGTGCCAGCAGCTTAGGGACTCACCTCAATCGTCAAGAGACCCAGTACTTC.

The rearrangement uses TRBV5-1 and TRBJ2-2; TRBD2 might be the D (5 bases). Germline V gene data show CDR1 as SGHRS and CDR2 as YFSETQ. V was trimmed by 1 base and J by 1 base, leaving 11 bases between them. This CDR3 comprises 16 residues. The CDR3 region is CASSLQSGRNTGELFF. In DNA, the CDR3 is TGCGCCAGCAGCTTGCAGTCGGGGAGGAACACCGGGGAGCTGTTTTTT.

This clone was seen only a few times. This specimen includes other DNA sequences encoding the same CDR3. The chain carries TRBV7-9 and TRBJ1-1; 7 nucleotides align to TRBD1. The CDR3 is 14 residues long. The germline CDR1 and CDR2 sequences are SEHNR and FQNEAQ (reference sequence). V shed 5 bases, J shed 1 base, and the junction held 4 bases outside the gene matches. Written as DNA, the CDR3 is TGTGCCAGCAGCGGCGGGACAGAGAACACTGAAGCTTTCTTT. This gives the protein CASSGGTENTEAFF.

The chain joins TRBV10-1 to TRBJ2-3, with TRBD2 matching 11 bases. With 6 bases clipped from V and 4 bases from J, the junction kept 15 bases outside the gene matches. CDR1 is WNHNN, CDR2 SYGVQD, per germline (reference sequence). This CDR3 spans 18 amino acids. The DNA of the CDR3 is TGCGCCAGCAGCCGAGCGGCGGGGCTAGCGGGAGGAGCAGATACGCAGTATTTT. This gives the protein CASSRAAGLAGGADTQYF.

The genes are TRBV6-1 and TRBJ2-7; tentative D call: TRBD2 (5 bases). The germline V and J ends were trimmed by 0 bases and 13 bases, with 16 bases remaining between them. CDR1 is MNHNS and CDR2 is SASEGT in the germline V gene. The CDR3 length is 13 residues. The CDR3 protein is CASSEAQTTGNYF. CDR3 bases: TGTGCCAGCAGTGAAGCGCAGACTACGGGGAATTACTTC.

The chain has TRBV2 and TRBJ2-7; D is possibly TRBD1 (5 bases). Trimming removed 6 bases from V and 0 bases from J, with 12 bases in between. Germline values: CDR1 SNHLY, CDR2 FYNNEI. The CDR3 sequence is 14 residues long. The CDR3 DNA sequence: TGTGCCAGCAGCCCGACAGTGAGCTCCTACGAGCAGTACTTC. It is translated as CASSPTVSSYEQYF.

CDR3 DNA sequence: TGTGCCATCAGTGAGTCGCCTGAAAAGCGCACAGATACGCAGTATTTT. It codes for CAISESPEKRTDTQYF. The gene calls are TRBV10-3 and TRBJ2-3, with D unclear. V gave up 0 bases and J gave up 1 base, with 11 bases separating them. The CDR3 extends over 16 amino acids. CDR1 is ENHRY and CDR2 is SYGVKD in the germline V gene.

CDR3 amino acids: CASSFGGKNTIYF. In nucleotides, the CDR3 is TGTGCCAGCAGTTTCGGGGGCAAAAACACCATATATTTT. This chain uses TRBV12-3 or TRBV12-4 with TRBJ1-3; tentative D call: TRBD1 (6 bases). The CDR3 totals 13 residues. V lost 3 bases and J 6 bases, leaving 9 bases between the germline ends.

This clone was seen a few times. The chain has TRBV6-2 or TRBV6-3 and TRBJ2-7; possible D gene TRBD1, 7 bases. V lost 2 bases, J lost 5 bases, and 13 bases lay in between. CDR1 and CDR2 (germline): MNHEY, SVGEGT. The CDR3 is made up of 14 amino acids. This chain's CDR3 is CASSYGQGGHEQYF. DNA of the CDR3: TGTGCCAGCAGTTACGGGCAGGGGGGCCACGAGCAGTACTTC.

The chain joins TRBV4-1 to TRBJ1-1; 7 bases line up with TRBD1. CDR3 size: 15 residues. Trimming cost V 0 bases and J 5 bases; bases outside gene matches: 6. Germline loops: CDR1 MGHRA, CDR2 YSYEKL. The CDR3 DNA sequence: TGCGCCAGCAGCCAAGAACAGATCAGGGGGACTGAAGCTTTCTTT. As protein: CASSQEQIRGTEAFF.

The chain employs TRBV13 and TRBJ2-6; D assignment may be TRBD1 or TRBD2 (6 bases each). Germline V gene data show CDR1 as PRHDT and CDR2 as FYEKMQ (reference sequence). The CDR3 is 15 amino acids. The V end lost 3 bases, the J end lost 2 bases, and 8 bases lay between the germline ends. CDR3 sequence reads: CASSLGGTGANVLTF. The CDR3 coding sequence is TGTGCCAGCAGCTTGGGGGGCACTGGGGCCAACGTCCTGACTTTC.

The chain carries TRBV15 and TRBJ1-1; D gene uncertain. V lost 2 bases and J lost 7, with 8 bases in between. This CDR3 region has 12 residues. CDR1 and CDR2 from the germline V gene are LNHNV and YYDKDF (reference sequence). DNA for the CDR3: TGTGCCACCAGCAGACCATTTGGTGAAGCTTTCTTT. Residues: CATSRPFGEAFF.

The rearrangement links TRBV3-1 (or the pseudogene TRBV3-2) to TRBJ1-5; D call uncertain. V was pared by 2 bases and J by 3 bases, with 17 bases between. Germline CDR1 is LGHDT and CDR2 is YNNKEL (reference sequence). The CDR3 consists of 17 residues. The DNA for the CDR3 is TGTGCCAGCAGCCAATGGGGTCAAGGGCCCCCCAATCAGCCCCAGCATTTT. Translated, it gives CASSQWGQGPPNQPQHF.

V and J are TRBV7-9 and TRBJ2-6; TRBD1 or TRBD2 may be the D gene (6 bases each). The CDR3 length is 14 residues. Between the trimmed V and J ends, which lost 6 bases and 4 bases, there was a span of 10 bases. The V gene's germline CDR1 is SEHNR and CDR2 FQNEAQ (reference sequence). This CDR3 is CASSEGGGANVLTF. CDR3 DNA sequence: TGTGCCAGCAGTGAGGGGGGAGGGGCCAACGTCCTGACTTTC.

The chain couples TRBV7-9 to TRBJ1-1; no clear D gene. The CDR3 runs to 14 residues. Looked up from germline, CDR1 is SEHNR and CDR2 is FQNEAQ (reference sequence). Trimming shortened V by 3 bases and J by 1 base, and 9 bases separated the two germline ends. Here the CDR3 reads CASSFDYRNTEAFF. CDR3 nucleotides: TGTGCCAGCAGCTTCGACTACAGGAACACTGAAGCTTTCTTT.

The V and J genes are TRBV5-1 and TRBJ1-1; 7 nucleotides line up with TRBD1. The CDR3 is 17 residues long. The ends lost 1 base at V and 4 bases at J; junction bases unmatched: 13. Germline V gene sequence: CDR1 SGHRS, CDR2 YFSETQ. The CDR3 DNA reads TGCGCCAGCAGCTTGCGGCAGGGGGGGCAGGGTAGCACTGAAGCTTTCTTT. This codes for CASSLRQGGQGSTEAFF.

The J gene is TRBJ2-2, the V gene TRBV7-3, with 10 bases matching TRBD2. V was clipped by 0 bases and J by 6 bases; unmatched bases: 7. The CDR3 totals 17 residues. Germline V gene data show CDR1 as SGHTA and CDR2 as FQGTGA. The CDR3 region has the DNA TGTGCCAGCAGCTTAACCCTGGTGCTAGCGGGAGCCGGGGAGCTGTTTTTT. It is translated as CASSLTLVLAGAGELFF.

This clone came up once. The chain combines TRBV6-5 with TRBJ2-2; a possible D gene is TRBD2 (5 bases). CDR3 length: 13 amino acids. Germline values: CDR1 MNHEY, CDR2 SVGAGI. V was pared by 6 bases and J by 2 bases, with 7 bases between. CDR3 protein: CASSRTNTGELFF. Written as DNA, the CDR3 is TGTGCCAGCAGCAGGACTAACACCGGGGAGCTGTTTTTT.

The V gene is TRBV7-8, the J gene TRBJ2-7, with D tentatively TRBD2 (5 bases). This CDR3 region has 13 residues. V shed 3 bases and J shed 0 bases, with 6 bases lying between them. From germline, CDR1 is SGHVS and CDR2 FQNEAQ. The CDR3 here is CASSFGVSYEQYF. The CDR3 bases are TGTGCCAGCAGCTTCGGGGTCTCCTACGAGCAGTACTTC.

CDR3 region: CASSLIGGSQETQYF. The CDR3 nucleotides read TGTGCCAGCAGCTTGATCGGAGGGTCCCAAGAGACCCAGTACTTC. This chain joins TRBV5-6 and TRBJ2-5, with a possible D match to TRBD2 (6 bases). There are 15 residues in the CDR3. The germline gives CDR1 SGHDT, CDR2 YYEEEE. V was clipped by 1 base and J by 1 base, with 11 bases between them.

The CDR3 DNA reads as TGTGCCAGCAGTTATCGGAGGGGCACAGATACGCAGTATTTT. Encoded protein: CASSYRRGTDTQYF. This sequence joins TRBV6-5 and TRBJ2-3; perhaps TRBD2 as D (6 bases). The CDR3 sequence is 14 residues long. V lost 3 bases and J 1 base, leaving 8 bases between the germline ends. Germline CDR1 and CDR2: MNHEY and SVGAGI.